A selection of T cell receptor beta chains follows, all from one sample in a study of T cell responses to AZD1222 COVID-19 vaccine. The method was immunoSEQ multiplex PCR; TCRdb's version includes in-frame clones alone and lacks a portion of them. Among around 170,000 clones, around 90% were seen once, and the ten largest hold approximately 4.8%. The sample was peripheral blood, taken on day 0 of AZD1222 vaccination. Receptor source: an adult in good health. CDR3s leave out the opening cysteine and the closing phenylalanine or tryptophan.

TRBV28	TRBJ1-2	ASSQPGQGPGYGYT
TRBV7-2	TRBJ2-7	ASSLREQSYEQY
TRBV21-1	TRBJ2-3	ANAGQGPDTQY
TRBV18	TRBJ1-2	ASSRDRGRQFYGYT
TRBV2	TRBJ1-5	ASSHGSNQPQH
TRBV28	TRBJ2-1	ASSFLGRPEGEQF
TRBV27	TRBJ1-1	ASSSKSTGFRAF
TRBV7-9	TRBJ1-1	ASSLTSGNTEAF
TRBV28	TRBJ2-3	ASSLGDRAGDTQY
TRBV7-9	TRBJ2-5	ASSLGLGDPQETQY
TRBV27	TRBJ2-7	ASSSGRRGYEQY
TRBV6-2/TRBV6-3	TRBJ1-5	ASSSNVDQPQH
TRBV18	TRBJ2-1	ASSPHRDPSYNEQF
TRBV6-5	TRBJ1-2	ASRLGTDHGYT
TRBV6-5	TRBJ2-7	ASSYGGEQY
TRBV18	TRBJ1-1	ASSPLVGTGNTEAF
TRBV11-3	TRBJ2-2	ASSTTSGRGTGELF
TRBV5-6	TRBJ2-1	ASSLSSRGNNEQF
TRBV6-5	TRBJ2-7	ASSPSPAYEQY
TRBV6-5	TRBJ1-5	ASSRSDSFNQPQH